This passage covers 31 T cell receptor beta chains from one sample sequenced in a study of vaccination and CD4 T cells after COVID-19. Scientists ran DNA taken from cultured CD4+ T cells through the Oncomine TCR Beta short-read assay for sequencing. TCRdb called the PCR reads again in MiXCR, with one record for every CDR3 protein. The sample shows approximately 16,000 distinct CDR3 sequences, roughly 50% of them seen only once. Treatment given: roughly 10-day PBMC culture with coronavirus spike peptide pools or control peptides (ViraFEST assay). These TCRs are of unknown antigen specificity. The source material was CD4+ T cells from blood, cultured in vitro. These receptors were taken from a human donor who had recovered from COVID-19.

The chain uses TRBV19 and TRBJ2-5; D unresolved. The CDR3 is 14 amino acids. Germline lookup yields CDR1 LNHDA and CDR2 SQIVND (reference sequence). Trimming removed 3 bases at V and 0 bases at J, with 8 bases between. CDR3 region: CASSINSNQETQYF. The CDR3 DNA is TGTGCCAGTAGTATTAACTCAAACCAAGAGACCCAGTACTTC.

The chain joins TRBV20-1 to TRBJ2-1; 7 bases agree with TRBD2. V gave up 1 base and J gave up 6 bases; unmatched junction bases: 12. This CDR3 is 16 amino acids long. Germline V gives CDR1 DFQATT, CDR2 SNEGSKA (reference sequence). The CDR3, as DNA: TGCAGTGCTAGAGGCTCGGCTAGCGGACTCTCCAATGAGCAGTTCTTC. This gives the protein CSARGSASGLSNEQFF.

This rearrangement joins TRBV4-1 to TRBJ1-5, with TRBD1 as a possible D gene (5 bases). Germline V lookup: CDR1 MGHRA, CDR2 YSYEKL. The CDR3 loop spans 17 amino acids. V was trimmed by 1 base and J by 0 bases, leaving 13 bases between them. In DNA, the CDR3 is TGCGCCAGCAGCCAAGTCGATATGGGGCTTAGCAATCAGCCCCAGCATTTT. The encoded protein is CASSQVDMGLSNQPQHF.

CDR3 nucleotide sequence: TGTGCCAGCAGTGAAGCCCCAGACGGAGGAAACACCATATATTTT. Amino acid sequence: CASSEAPDGGNTIYF. The gene calls are TRBV6-1 and TRBJ1-3; D is uncertain. Germline CDR1 and CDR2: MNHNS and SASEGT. V was clipped by 0 bases and J by 4 bases, with 10 bases between them. This CDR3 spans 15 amino acids.

The V gene is TRBV19, the J gene TRBJ1-2; 10 positions match TRBD1. This CDR3 is 14 amino acids long. Germline assignment: CDR1 LNHDA and CDR2 SQIVND (reference sequence). V trimming: 5 bases; J trimming: 7 bases; junction bases outside the gene matches: 7. The CDR3 reads CASSPGQGKPGYTF. The CDR3 DNA follows: TGTGCCAGTAGTCCGGGACAGGGGAAACCTGGCTACACCTTC.

This chain connects TRBV15 to TRBJ1-2; tentative D call: TRBD1 (5 bases). The CDR3 totals 15 residues. Germline V gene lookup returns CDR1 LNHNV and CDR2 YYDKDF (reference sequence). V was cut by 0 bases and J by 4 bases, with 12 bases left in between. For the CDR3, the DNA is TGTGCCACCAGCAGAGAGGGGGGATTTACCTATGGCTACACCTTC. Amino acids: CATSREGGFTYGYTF.

CDR3: CASIRREGEKLFF. The DNA of the CDR3 is TGTGCCAGCATTAGGAGGGAGGGGGAAAAACTGTTTTTT. The chain employs TRBV2 and TRBJ1-4; D perhaps matches TRBD1 (5 bases). Trimming removed 7 bases from V and 8 bases from J, with 14 bases in between. Per the germline V gene, CDR1 is SNHLY and CDR2 is FYNNEI. This CDR3 comprises 13 residues. Using reference TRBV2 and TRBJ1-4 for the parts outside the CDR3, the full variable domain is EPEVTQTPSHQVTQMGQEVILRCVPISNHLYFYWYRQILGQKVEFLVSFYNNEISEKSEIFDDQFSVERPDGSNFTLKIRSTKLEDSAMYFCASIRREGEKLFFGSGTQLSVL.

This clonotype was counted only a few times. The V and J genes are TRBV11-2 and TRBJ2-7; the match to TRBD1 covers 8 bases. Trimming at V came to 10 bases and at J to 3 bases, leaving 11 bases not matched to a gene. Germline loops: CDR1 SGHAT, CDR2 FQNNGV. The length of the CDR3 is 14 residues. CDR3 sequence: CATQAGTGFYEQYF. In DNA, the CDR3 is TGTGCCACCCAGGCCGGGACAGGATTCTACGAGCAGTACTTC.

V is TRBV7-6 and J is TRBJ2-3; the D is unclear. Germline CDR1 reads SGHVS; CDR2 reads FNYEAQ. The CDR3 length is 17 residues. Trimming took 1 base from V and 5 from J, leaving 19 bases between them. The chain's CDR3 is CASSLVEQPSLEDTQYF. CDR3 sequence (DNA): TGTGCCAGCAGCTTAGTGGAACAGCCATCTTTAGAAGATACGCAGTATTTT.

The chain has TRBV11-3 and TRBJ2-3; 10 nucleotides match TRBD2. This CDR3 is built from 19 residues. Germline CDR1 is SGHNT and CDR2 is YENEEA. V gave up 2 bases and J gave up 4 bases; unmatched junction bases: 15. CDR3 region: CASSLSGRAGGGSSDTQYF. The CDR3 DNA reads as TGTGCCAGCAGCTTAAGCGGGAGGGCCGGTGGCGGTTCTTCAGATACGCAGTATTTT.

The rearrangement links TRBV7-8 to TRBJ1-6; D is unresolved. Germline-derived CDR1 and CDR2 are SGHVS and FQNEAQ. CDR3 length: 13 residues. The germline V and J ends were trimmed by 3 bases and 6 bases, with 6 bases remaining between them. CDR3 sequence: CASSFEFNSPLHF. In DNA, the CDR3 is TGTGCCAGCAGCTTTGAGTTTAATTCACCCCTCCACTTT.

In this sample, this clonotype turned up a few times. The J gene is TRBJ2-3, the V gene TRBV25-1; TRBD1 matches at 7 bases. The ends lost 5 bases at V and 5 bases at J; junction bases unmatched: 7. The V gene's germline CDR1 is MGHDK and CDR2 SYGVNS. The CDR3 has 14 residues. CDR3 sequence reads: CASSPGQAGDTQYF. The DNA for the CDR3 is TGTGCCAGCAGTCCCGGACAGGCAGGAGATACGCAGTATTTT.

This clonotype has more than one count but fewer than ten. The V and J genes are TRBV20-1 and TRBJ2-3; D call uncertain. V dropped 3 bases and J dropped 4 bases, with 14 bases sitting between them. The CDR3 is 14 amino acids. CDR1 DFQATT and CDR2 SNEGSKA come from the germline V gene (reference sequence). In DNA, the CDR3 is TGCAGTGCTAGCCCCGGAGCCCGGGCAGATACGCAGTATTTT. It yields the protein CSASPGARADTQYF.

This clonotype was seen more than once but under ten times. The V and J genes are TRBV15 and TRBJ1-2; 7 positions agree with TRBD1. The CDR3 runs to 15 residues. From germline, CDR1 is LNHNV and CDR2 YYDKDF (reference sequence). V trimming: 1 base; J trimming: 8 bases; junction bases outside the gene matches: 10. CDR3 in amino acids: CATSRADRQQNGYTF. The DNA for the CDR3 is TGTGCCACCAGCAGAGCGGACAGGCAACAAAACGGCTACACCTTC.

The rearrangement uses TRBV20-1 and TRBJ2-5, with 8 bases that match TRBD1. The CDR3 covers 14 residues. Losses at the gene ends were 3 bases for V and 2 bases for J; bases not matched to a gene: 5. CDR1 is DFQATT, CDR2 SNEGSKA, per germline (reference sequence). CDR3 protein: CSASGQGLQETQYF. CDR3 nucleotides: TGCAGTGCTAGTGGACAGGGCCTTCAAGAGACCCAGTACTTC.

CDR3 amino acids: CASSPADRESEQYF. CDR3 coding DNA: TGTGCCAGCTCACCAGCGGACAGGGAGAGTGAGCAGTACTTC. The genes are TRBV18 and TRBJ2-7; TRBD1 agrees at 8 bases. From germline, CDR1 is KGHSH and CDR2 LQKENI. The CDR3 is made up of 14 amino acids. The J segment lost 7 bases and the V segment lost 2 bases, leaving 7 bases of the junction unmatched.

This clonotype appeared a few times. The V call is TRBV27, the J call TRBJ1-5, with D unclear. V lost 7 bases and J lost 3, with 13 bases in between. Germline lookup yields CDR1 MNHEY and CDR2 SMNVEV (reference sequence). This CDR3 has 14 amino acids. CDR3 nucleotides: TGTGCCAGCAAACCAGCCGGTAACAATCAGCCCCAGCATTTT. It is translated as CASKPAGNNQPQHF.

The chain recombines TRBV20-1 with TRBJ1-1; no reliable D call. From germline, CDR1 is DFQATT and CDR2 SNEGSKA (reference sequence). This CDR3 has 17 residues. Trimming cost V 0 bases and J 0 bases, with 17 bases left between them. The CDR3 spells CSARDFTTRLMNTEAFF. CDR3 DNA sequence: TGCAGTGCTAGAGATTTCACGACACGACTAATGAACACTGAAGCTTTCTTT.

The chain has TRBV7-2 and TRBJ2-7, with 8 bases identical to TRBD2. The CDR3 is 15 residues long. Germline V CDR1 and CDR2: SGHTA, FQGNSA. The junction had 7 bases not matched to a gene; V was cut back by 3 bases and J by 3 bases. CDR3 sequence: CASSLGVAGNYEQYF. The DNA for the CDR3 is TGTGCCAGCAGCTTGGGGGTAGCGGGAAACTACGAGCAGTACTTC.

The gene calls are TRBV3-1 and TRBJ1-2; TRBD1 matches at 10 bases. The V gene's germline CDR1 is LGHDT and CDR2 YNNKEL (reference sequence). The V and J ends lost 0 bases and 1 base, in that order; junction bases with no gene match: 8. This CDR3 region has 18 residues. DNA of the CDR3: TGTGCCAGCAGCCAAGACGCGGGACAGGGGCGAAATAACTATGGCTACACCTTC. Amino acid sequence: CASSQDAGQGRNNYGYTF.

This clonotype showed up just once. V is TRBV10-3 and J is TRBJ2-5; the D is unclear. The CDR3 runs to 15 residues. V lost 8 bases and J 4 bases, leaving 20 bases between the germline ends. Germline-derived CDR1 and CDR2 are ENHRY and SYGVKD. The CDR3 region is CAIGESAAKGETQYF. The CDR3 DNA sequence: TGTGCCATCGGCGAATCCGCCGCTAAGGGAGAGACCCAGTACTTC.

This clonotype was recorded a few times. CDR3 loop: CASSLVDSYGYTF. Here the CDR3 DNA reads TGTGCCAGCAGCTTAGTAGACTCTTATGGCTACACCTTC. This chain links TRBV7-2 with TRBJ1-2, with unresolved D. Germline values: CDR1 SGHTA, CDR2 FQGNSA. With 1 base removed from V and 5 bases from J, the gap between germline ends came to 8 bases. The CDR3 length is 13 residues.

This clonotype was counted only a few times. V usage is TRBV10-3 and J usage is TRBJ1-2, with unresolved D. The germline V and J ends were trimmed by 3 bases and 3 bases, with 5 bases remaining between them. The CDR3 runs to 12 residues. Germline assignment: CDR1 ENHRY and CDR2 SYGVKD. The CDR3 protein is CAISDGYYGYTF. In nucleotides, the CDR3 is TGTGCCATCAGTGACGGCTACTATGGCTACACCTTC.

V usage is TRBV20-1 and J usage is TRBJ1-1; unclear D gene. This CDR3 region has 13 residues. Germline CDR1 and CDR2: DFQATT and SNEGSKA (reference sequence). V gave up 3 bases and J gave up 5 bases, with 13 bases separating them. CDR3 in amino acids: CSASKGGGTEAFF. DNA of the CDR3: TGCAGTGCTAGTAAGGGAGGTGGGACTGAAGCTTTCTTT.

This clonotype appeared a few times. The V and J genes are TRBV20-1 and TRBJ1-5, with 8 bases identical to TRBD1. This CDR3 has 16 amino acids. The ends lost 3 bases at V and 5 bases at J; junction bases unmatched: 12. Germline CDR1 DFQATT, CDR2 SNEGSKA (reference sequence). The CDR3 reads CSASSPRQGADQPQHF. In DNA, the CDR3 is TGCAGTGCTAGTTCCCCTCGGCAGGGGGCCGATCAGCCCCAGCATTTT.

The genes are TRBV6-1 and TRBJ1-3; D is undetermined. Germline assignment: CDR1 MNHNS and CDR2 SASEGT. The CDR3 is made up of 15 amino acids. Trimming left V 1 base short and J 0 bases short, with 7 bases between. The DNA of the CDR3 is TGTGCCAGCAGTGAAGTCGGCGACTCTGGAAACACCATATATTTT. Its protein product is CASSEVGDSGNTIYF.

In its sample, this clonotype was seen a few times. The genes are TRBV6-1 and TRBJ2-7, with D perhaps matching TRBD2 (6 bases). The length of the CDR3 is 15 residues. Trimming stripped 5 bases from V and 1 base from J, with 15 bases between. Germline assignment: CDR1 MNHNS and CDR2 SASEGT. The CDR3 loop is CASSPGGADSYEQYF. CDR3 in DNA: TGTGCCAGCAGTCCCGGAGGGGCAGATTCCTACGAGCAGTACTTC.

The rearrangement links TRBV30 to TRBJ2-7, with 12 bases lining up with TRBD2. Unmatched junction bases numbered 23, after V lost 2 bases and J lost 3 bases. CDR1 is GTSNPN, CDR2 SVGIG, per germline (reference sequence). The CDR3 has 21 amino acids. The CDR3, as DNA: TGTGCCTGGAGTCCCCAAAACCGGGACAGGAATCGACTAGCGGGAGACTACGAGCAGTACTTC. Translation gives CAWSPQNRDRNRLAGDYEQYF.

The chain is built from TRBV19 and TRBJ1-2; D remains ambiguous. Germline CDR1 and CDR2: LNHDA and SQIVND (reference sequence). V was trimmed by 0 bases and J by 4 bases, leaving 12 bases between them. The CDR3 runs 15 residues. In DNA, the CDR3 is TGTGCCAGTAGTATAGATCGGCGACCCAGCTATGGCTACACCTTC. Protein: CASSIDRRPSYGYTF.

This chain connects TRBV7-3 to TRBJ1-1; TRBD1 is a possible D gene (5 bases). CDR3 length: 15 residues. Germline V lookup: CDR1 SGHTA, CDR2 FQGTGA. With 5 bases removed from V and 6 bases from J, the gap between germline ends came to 19 bases. The CDR3 is CASSPQGPHVAEAFF. CDR3 sequence (DNA): TGTGCCAGCAGCCCCCAGGGTCCACACGTCGCTGAAGCTTTCTTT. The whole variable domain, remainder taken from reference TRBV7-3 and TRBJ1-1, is GAGVSQTPSNKVTEKGKYVELRCDPISGHTALYWYRQSLGQGPEFLIYFQGTGAADDSGLPNDRFFAVRPEGSVSTLKIQRTERGDSAVYLCASSPQGPHVAEAFFGQGTRLTVV.

The chain combines TRBV6-1 with TRBJ2-3; tentative D call: TRBD1 (5 bases). Between the trimmed V and J ends, which lost 6 bases and 7 bases, there was a span of 17 bases. The CDR3 totals 14 residues. In germline, CDR1 is MNHNS, CDR2 SASEGT. The CDR3 protein is CASRVGAGANTQYF. CDR3 sequence (DNA): TGTGCCAGCAGGGTAGGGGCCGGAGCAAATACGCAGTATTTT.